This T cell receptor beta chain originates from a study of blood T cell repertoires in COVID-19. Study-wide background: Acute-phase and convalescent COVID-19 samples originated in the United States, Italy and Spain. Sample material is recorded as cDNA or gDNA derived from T cells, B-cell-depleted T cells, or PBMCs.

Germline V gene data show CDR1 as ENHRY and CDR2 as SYGVKD. The V segment lost 9 bases and the J segment 0 bases; nucleotides outside the gene matches: 10. The CDR3 is 16 residues long. At least ten counts were recorded for this clone. Authors' methods: Amplification from reference gene primers served as the basis for estimated nucleated cell counts. Data came from immunoSEQ multiplex PCR; TCRdb stores just in-frame clones and leaves some out. V and J calls and clone size are those listed in that table; D and trimming were worked out from the DNA. The sample has roughly 200,000 clones, more than 85% seen once.

The sequenced material came from peripheral blood. This clonotype originated in a woman under 40 with active or convalescent COVID-19. The genes are TRBV10-3 and TRBJ2-7, with 11 positions matching TRBD2. CDR3 region: CAMSSWGTSGSYEQYF. Here the CDR3 DNA reads TGTGCCATGTCATCATGGGGGACTAGCGGCTCCTACGAGCAGTACTTC.